This passage covers 28 T cell receptor beta chains from one sample sequenced in a study of T-cell reconstitution after alpha-beta-depleted transplantation in children. Unique molecular identifiers tagged the TCRbeta library. In TCRdb, the PCR reads were re-called with MiXCR into one record per CDR3 protein. The sample contains 300,000 or so distinct CDR3 sequences, around 20% of which appear only once. The sequenced sample was PBMCs, mostly from graft donor cells, obtained 180 days after TCRalphabeta/CD19-depleted stem cell transplant. The receptor set was obtained from a male patient aged 10-17 years who had a stem cell transplant for acute lymphoblastic leukemia, so the T cells may come from the graft donor.

This clonotype was detected ten times or more. The rearrangement links TRBV7-6 to TRBJ2-7; D is uncertain. CDR1 and CDR2 from the germline V gene are SGHVS and FNYEAQ. The CDR3 has 12 amino acids. V was shortened by 0 bases and J by 5 bases, with 5 bases between the two germline ends. In DNA form, the CDR3 reads TGTGCCAGCAGCTTAGCGGACCACGAGCAGTACTTC. Amino acids: CASSLADHEQYF.

The rearrangement links TRBV29-1 to TRBJ2-7, with TRBD2 matching 10 bases. Germline V gene lookup returns CDR1 SQVTM and CDR2 ANQGSEA. The V segment lost 1 base and the J segment 4 bases; nucleotides outside the gene matches: 7. This CDR3 has 15 amino acids. The CDR3 loop is CSVEVTLAGEYEQYF. The CDR3 DNA reads TGCAGCGTTGAAGTGACCCTAGCGGGAGAGTACGAGCAGTACTTC.

The table lists this clonotype with a few counts. The rearrangement uses TRBV7-3 and TRBJ1-1, with D possibly matching TRBD1 (5 bases). Germline V gene lookup returns CDR1 SGHTA and CDR2 FQGTGA. The ends were cut back, 0 bases at V and 1 base at J, with 27 bases in the middle. The length of the CDR3 is 21 residues. CDR3 protein: CASSLTRQFLLPTSSNTEAFF. The CDR3, as DNA: TGTGCCAGCAGCTTAACACGACAGTTTCTGCTTCCCACCTCATCGAACACTGAAGCTTTCTTT.

This clonotype was counted a few times. V and J are TRBV5-1 and TRBJ1-2, with 10 positions matching TRBD1. With 0 bases clipped from V and 2 bases from J, the junction kept 7 bases outside the gene matches. CDR1 and CDR2 (germline): SGHRS, YFSETQ. The CDR3 has 17 residues. The CDR3 DNA is TGCGCCAGCAGCTTGGACCTACGGGACAGGGGAAACTATGGCTACACCTTC. Its translation is CASSLDLRDRGNYGYTF.

The J gene is TRBJ1-3, the V gene TRBV5-1; D perhaps matches TRBD1 (5 bases). Germline-derived CDR1 and CDR2 are SGHRS and YFSETQ. V lost 0 bases to trimming and J lost 0 bases, with 10 bases between them. The CDR3 is 16 amino acids. CDR3 DNA: TGCGCCAGCAGCTTGGCCGGGGCCCTCTCTGGAAACACCATATATTTT. It encodes CASSLAGALSGNTIYF.

This clonotype was counted only a few times. The V gene is TRBV5-1, the J gene TRBJ2-7; the D gene is possibly TRBD2 (6 bases). Between the trimmed V and J ends, which lost 4 bases and 2 bases, there was a span of 13 bases. CDR3 length equals 14 residues. Looked up from germline, CDR1 is SGHRS and CDR2 is YFSETQ. For the CDR3, the DNA is TGCGCCAGCAGCCGGGAGCCGATACCCTACGAGCAGTACTTC. It is translated as CASSREPIPYEQYF.

The chain carries TRBV29-1 and TRBJ1-4, with D maybe TRBD1 (5 bases). Germline V gives CDR1 SQVTM, CDR2 ANQGSEA. The CDR3 runs to 11 residues. The V gene lost 8 bases and the J gene lost 8 bases, with 12 bases spanning the gap. The CDR3 region is CSSAWGEKLFF. CDR3 DNA: TGCAGCTCAGCCTGGGGGGAAAAACTGTTTTTT. The full variable domain, its missing parts supplied by reference TRBV29-1 and TRBJ1-4, is SAVISQKPSRDICQRGTSLTIQCQVDSQVTMMFWYRQQPGQSLTLIATANQGSEATYESGFVIDKFPISRPNLTFSTLTVSNMSPEDSSIYLCSSAWGEKLFFGSGTQLSVL.

This chain joins TRBV7-2 and TRBJ2-4; D call uncertain. Per germline, CDR1 SGHTA and CDR2 FQGNSA. With 3 bases removed from V and 6 bases from J, the gap between germline ends came to 12 bases. The CDR3 loop spans 14 amino acids. The CDR3 protein is CASSFPPGRNIQYF. CDR3 DNA sequence: TGTGCCAGCAGCTTTCCCCCTGGGCGAAACATTCAGTACTTC.

V is TRBV7-9 and J is TRBJ2-7, with 11 nucleotides matching TRBD2. Germline assignment: CDR1 SEHNR and CDR2 FQNEAQ (reference sequence). The CDR3 loop spans 15 amino acids. Trimming cost V 5 bases and J 7 bases; bases outside gene matches: 10. The CDR3, as DNA: TGTGCCAGCAGCCCCTTACTAGCGGGAGACAGAGAGCAGTACTTC. Translation: CASSPLLAGDREQYF.

This clonotype was detected only a few times. The V and J genes are TRBV19 and TRBJ2-1; 10 nucleotides match TRBD2. The V and J ends lost 10 bases and 3 bases, in that order; junction bases with no gene match: 3. The germline V gene has CDR1 LNHDA and CDR2 SQIVND (reference sequence). The CDR3 has 13 residues. This CDR3 is CATGTSVYNEQFF. CDR3 coding DNA: TGTGCCACTGGGACTAGCGTCTACAATGAGCAGTTCTTC. The full variable domain, completed using reference TRBV19 and TRBJ2-1, is DGGITQSPKYLFRKEGQNVTLSCEQNLNHDAMYWYRQDPGQGLRLIYYSQIVNDFQKGDIAEGYSVSREKKESFPLTVTSAQKNPTAFYLCATGTSVYNEQFFGPGTRLTVL.

This clonotype has more than one count but fewer than ten. This chain connects TRBV9 to TRBJ2-3; the match to TRBD1 covers 8 bases. CDR1 is SGDLS and CDR2 is YYNGEE in the germline V gene. J lost 0 bases, V lost 4 bases, and 4 bases had no gene match. CDR3 length equals 15 residues. Written as DNA, the CDR3 is TGTGCCAGCAGCCTATACAGGGGGAGCACAGATACGCAGTATTTT. Its translation: CASSLYRGSTDTQYF.

This sequence joins TRBV12-3 or TRBV12-4 and TRBJ2-2; D is perhaps TRBD1 or TRBD2 (6 bases each). This CDR3 has 15 amino acids. Trimming pared 8 bases from V and 7 bases from J, leaving 20 bases between. DNA for the CDR3: TGTGCCAGCGAGCCCCGAAGGGGGGCCGTCGGGGAGCTGTTTTTT. Its protein is CASEPRRGAVGELFF.

V usage is TRBV4-1 and J usage is TRBJ2-2; 8 bases map to TRBD2. V lost 3 bases to trimming and J lost 9 bases; unmatched junction nucleotides: 15. Germline CDR1 reads MGHRA; CDR2 reads YSYEKL. CDR3 size: 17 residues. CDR3 in amino acids: CASSHLLGSGISRELFF. CDR3 nucleotides: TGCGCCAGCAGCCACCTATTGGGTAGCGGGATTAGCCGGGAGCTGTTTTTT.

This chain links TRBV6-9 with TRBJ2-1; 9 bases agree with TRBD2. CDR1 and CDR2 from the germline V gene are MNHGY and SVAAGI. The V and J ends lost 7 bases and 7 bases, in that order; junction bases with no gene match: 20. CDR3 length equals 18 residues. In nucleotides, the CDR3 is TGTGCCAGCATCCAGGGGTTAGGTAGCGGGAGCTTTTTGAATGAGCAGTTCTTC. Translating it yields CASIQGLGSGSFLNEQFF.

This clonotype has more than one count but fewer than ten. The chain joins TRBV4-1 to TRBJ2-5; D might be TRBD1 (6 bases). Trimming took off 0 bases at V and 5 bases at J, with 16 bases between the two ends. In germline, CDR1 is MGHRA, CDR2 YSYEKL. The CDR3 loop spans 16 amino acids. CDR3 DNA: TGCGCCAGCAGCCAAGATCTAAGACCGGACAGCGAGACCCAGTACTTC. It translates to CASSQDLRPDSETQYF.

On this clonotype itself: A much more abundant neighbour one base away suggests this may be a read error. This chain joins TRBV5-1 and TRBJ1-1; tentatively, D is TRBD1 (5 bases). CDR3 length: 13 residues. Germline lookup yields CDR1 SGHRS and CDR2 YFSETQ. The CDR3 region has the DNA TGCGTCAGCAGCTTTGACAGGAACACTGAAGCTTTCTTT. Translated: CVSSFDRNTEAFF.

The chain couples TRBV2 to TRBJ2-1; D not resolved. The CDR3 totals 16 residues. V lost 2 bases, J lost 2 bases, and 13 bases lay in between. Germline lookup yields CDR1 SNHLY and CDR2 FYNNEI. CDR3 DNA sequence: TGTGCCAGCAGTGAAATTGGACCGAATCCCTACAATGAGCAGTTCTTC. Translating it yields CASSEIGPNPYNEQFF.

This clonotype has more than one count but fewer than ten. The rearrangement joins TRBV18 to TRBJ2-7; no definite D call. Germline CDR1 is KGHSH and CDR2 is LQKENI. Trimming removed 4 bases at V and 0 bases at J, with 13 bases between. The CDR3 extends over 15 amino acids. The CDR3 nucleotides are TGTGCCAGCTCACGCGATTACCGTAGCTCCTACGAGCAGTACTTC. This codes for CASSRDYRSSYEQYF. The entire variable domain, with the rest obtained from reference TRBV18 and TRBJ2-7, is as follows: NAGVMQNPRHLVRRRGQEARLRCSPMKGHSHVYWYRQLPEEGLKFMVYLQKENIIDESGMPKERFSAEFPKEGPSILRIQQVVRGDSAAYFCASSRDYRSSYEQYFGPGTRLTVT.

The table lists this clonotype with a few counts. V and J are TRBV4-1 and TRBJ2-1, with D possibly matching TRBD2 (5 bases). In germline, CDR1 is MGHRA, CDR2 YSYEKL. The germline V and J ends were trimmed by 1 base and 0 bases, with 13 bases remaining between them. The CDR3 extends over 17 amino acids. The CDR3 region is CASSQGPPGNSYNEQFF. In DNA, the CDR3 is TGCGCCAGCAGCCAAGGTCCGCCCGGGAACTCCTACAATGAGCAGTTCTTC.

The rearrangement links TRBV5-1 to TRBJ1-1; tentatively, D is TRBD1 (6 bases). V lost 0 bases and J 4 bases, leaving 13 bases between the germline ends. This CDR3 region has 15 residues. Germline V gives CDR1 SGHRS, CDR2 YFSETQ. The CDR3 protein is CASSLVQGAGTEAFF. The CDR3 DNA reads as TGCGCCAGCAGCTTGGTACAGGGAGCAGGCACTGAAGCTTTCTTT. Full variable domain (outside the CDR3, taken from reference TRBV5-1 and TRBJ1-1): KAGVTQTPRYLIKTRGQQVTLSCSPISGHRSVSWYQQTPGQGLQFLFEYFSETQRNKGNFPGRFSGRQFSNSRSEMNVSTLELGDSALYLCASSLVQGAGTEAFFGQGTRLTVV.

This chain uses TRBV5-1 with TRBJ1-5; TRBD1 matches at 8 bases. The CDR3 sequence is 14 residues long. J gave up 6 bases and V 4 bases, and 6 bases lay outside the gene matches. CDR1 is SGHRS and CDR2 is YFSETQ in the germline V gene. The CDR3 DNA sequence: TGCGCCAGCAGCGCTGGACAGGGTGGTCAGCCCCAGCATTTT. It encodes CASSAGQGGQPQHF.

J is TRBJ2-7 and V is TRBV20-1; no definite D call. Germline assignment: CDR1 DFQATT and CDR2 SNEGSKA (reference sequence). With 4 bases removed from V and 3 bases from J, the gap between germline ends came to 13 bases. CDR3 length: 13 amino acids. The CDR3 here is CSAKMGPGYEQYF. Written as DNA, the CDR3 is TGCAGTGCTAAAATGGGTCCAGGCTACGAGCAGTACTTC.

This chain uses TRBV2 with TRBJ2-2; D unclear. Germline V lookup: CDR1 SNHLY, CDR2 FYNNEI. This CDR3 spans 14 amino acids. Trimming shortened V by 7 bases and J by 5 bases, and 14 bases separated the two germline ends. The CDR3 protein is CASNGRLLTGELFF. Written as DNA, the CDR3 is TGTGCCAGCAACGGCCGCCTCTTAACCGGGGAGCTGTTTTTT.

The chain employs TRBV7-9 and TRBJ2-6; unclear D gene. The germline CDR1 and CDR2 sequences are SEHNR and FQNEAQ (reference sequence). The CDR3 has 17 amino acids. The V gene lost 4 bases and the J gene lost 4 bases, with 17 bases spanning the gap. The CDR3 nucleotides are TGTGCCAGCAGCTCTTTTCGTCTGGTGTTAGGGGCCAACGTCCTGACTTTC. This translates into CASSSFRLVLGANVLTF. The complete variable domain, with remaining parts taken from reference TRBV7-9 and TRBJ2-6, reads DTGVSQNPRHKITKRGQNVTFRCDPISEHNRLYWYRQTLGQGPEFLTYFQNEAQLEKSRLLSDRFSAERPKGSFSTLEIQRTEQGDSAMYLCASSSFRLVLGANVLTFGAGSRLTVL.

The chain carries TRBV14 and TRBJ2-1, with a tentative D call TRBD2 (6 bases). The ends were cut back, 4 bases at V and 7 bases at J, with 17 bases in the middle. The V gene's germline CDR1 is SGHDN and CDR2 FVKESK. This CDR3 is 15 amino acids long. The chain's CDR3 is CASSRGGIMGNEQFF. In DNA form, the CDR3 reads TGTGCCAGCAGCCGGGGCGGGATAATGGGGAATGAGCAGTTCTTC. The full variable domain, completed using reference TRBV14 and TRBJ2-1, is EAGVTQFPSHSVIEKGQTVTLRCDPISGHDNLYWYRRVMGKEIKFLLHFVKESKQDESGMPNNRFLAERTGGTYSTLKVQPAELEDSGVYFCASSRGGIMGNEQFFGPGTRLTVL.

This sequence joins TRBV6-2 or TRBV6-3 and TRBJ1-2, with 8 bases matching TRBD1. J gave up 4 bases and V 6 bases, and 4 bases lay outside the gene matches. Germline V CDR1 and CDR2: MNHEY, SVGEGT. The CDR3 loop spans 13 amino acids. Here the CDR3 reads CASREDRGYGYTF. CDR3 coding DNA: TGTGCCAGCAGAGAAGACAGGGGCTATGGCTACACCTTC.

This clonotype was detected a few times. The chain recombines TRBV20-1 with TRBJ1-1; D is unresolved. CDR3 length: 15 residues. Trimming took off 3 bases at V and 0 bases at J, with 14 bases between the two ends. The germline V gene encodes CDR1 DFQATT and CDR2 SNEGSKA (reference sequence). As DNA, the CDR3 is TGCAGTGCTAGCGGCGGTGGGGAAATGAACACTGAAGCTTTCTTT. This translates into CSASGGGEMNTEAFF.

The V gene is TRBV7-6, the J gene TRBJ2-7; 8 positions match TRBD2. Germline V CDR1 and CDR2: SGHVS, FNYEAQ. The junction had 8 bases not matched to a gene; V was cut back by 4 bases and J by 3 bases. This CDR3 spans 15 amino acids. CDR3 sequence: CASSSRLAPFYEQYF. The CDR3 nucleotides are TGTGCCAGCAGCTCGCGACTAGCGCCTTTCTACGAGCAGTACTTC. Based on the CDR3 plus reference TRBV7-6 and TRBJ2-7, the full variable domain is GAGVSQSPRYKVTKRGQDVALRCDPISGHVSLYWYRQALGQGPEFLTYFNYEAQQDKSGLPNDRFSAERPEGSISTLTIQRTEQRDSAMYRCASSSRLAPFYEQYFGPGTRLTVT.